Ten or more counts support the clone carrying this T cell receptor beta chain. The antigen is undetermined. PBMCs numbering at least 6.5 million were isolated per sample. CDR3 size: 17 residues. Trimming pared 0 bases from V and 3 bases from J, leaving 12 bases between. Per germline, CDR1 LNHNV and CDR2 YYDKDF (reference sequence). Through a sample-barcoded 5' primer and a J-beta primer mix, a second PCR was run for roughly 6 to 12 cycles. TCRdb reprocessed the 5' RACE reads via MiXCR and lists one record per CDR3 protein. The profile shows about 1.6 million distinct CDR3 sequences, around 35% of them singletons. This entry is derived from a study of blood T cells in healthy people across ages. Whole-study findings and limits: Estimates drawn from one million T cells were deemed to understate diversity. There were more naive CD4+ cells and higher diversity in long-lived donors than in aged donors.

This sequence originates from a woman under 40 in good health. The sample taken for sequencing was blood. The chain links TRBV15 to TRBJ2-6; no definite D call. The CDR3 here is CATSRDPKGFGANVLTF. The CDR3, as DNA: TGTGCCACCAGCAGAGATCCTAAAGGGTTTGGGGCCAACGTCCTGACTTTC.